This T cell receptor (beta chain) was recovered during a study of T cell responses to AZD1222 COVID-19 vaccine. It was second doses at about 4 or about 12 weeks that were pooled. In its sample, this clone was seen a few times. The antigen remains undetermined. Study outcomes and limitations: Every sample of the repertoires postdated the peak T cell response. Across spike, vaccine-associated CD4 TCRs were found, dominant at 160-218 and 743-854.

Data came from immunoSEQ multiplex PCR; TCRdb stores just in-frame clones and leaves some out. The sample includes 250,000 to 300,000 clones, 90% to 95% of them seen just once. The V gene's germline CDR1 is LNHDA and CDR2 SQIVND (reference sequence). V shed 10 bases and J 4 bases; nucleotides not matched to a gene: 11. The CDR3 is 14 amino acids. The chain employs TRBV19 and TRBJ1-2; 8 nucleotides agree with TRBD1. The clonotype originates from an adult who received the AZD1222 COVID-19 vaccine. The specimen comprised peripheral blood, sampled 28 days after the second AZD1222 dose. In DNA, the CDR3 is TGTGCCACCACCGGGAGACAGGGGTTCTATGGCTACACCTTC. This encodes CATTGRQGFYGYTF.